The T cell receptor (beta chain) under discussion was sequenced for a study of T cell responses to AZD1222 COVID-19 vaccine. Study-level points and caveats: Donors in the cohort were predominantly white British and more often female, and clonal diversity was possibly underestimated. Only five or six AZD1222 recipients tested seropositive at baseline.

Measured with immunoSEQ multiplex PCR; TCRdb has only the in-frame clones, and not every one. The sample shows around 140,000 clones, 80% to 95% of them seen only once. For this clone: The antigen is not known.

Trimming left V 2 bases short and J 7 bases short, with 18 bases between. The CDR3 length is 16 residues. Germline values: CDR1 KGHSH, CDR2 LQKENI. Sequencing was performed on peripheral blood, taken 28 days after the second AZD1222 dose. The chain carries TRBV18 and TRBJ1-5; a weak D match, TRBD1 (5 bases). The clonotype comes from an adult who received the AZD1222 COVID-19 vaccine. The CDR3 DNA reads TGTGCCAGCTCACCAACGGGGGACCGGCGGGGGCAGCCCCAGCATTTT. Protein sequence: CASSPTGDRRGQPQHF.